These 15 T cell receptor beta chains were sequenced from one sample in a study of blood T cell repertoires in COVID-19. Using immunoSEQ multiplex PCR, the repertoire was profiled, and TCRdb retains in-frame clones only, with some absent. The table has about 310,000 clones, roughly 89% seen once. Sequenced input: PBMCs or T cells enriched from blood (not recorded which). Receptors originate from a woman in her twenties or thirties who had recovered from COVID-19.

This chain joins TRBV6-6 and TRBJ2-7, with 11 bases lining up with TRBD2. CDR3 length equals 14 residues. Germline-derived CDR1 and CDR2 are MNHNY and SVGAGI (reference sequence). Unmatched junction bases numbered 2, after V lost 2 bases and J lost 5 bases. This CDR3 reads CASSYATSGNEQYF. As DNA, the CDR3 is TGTGCCAGCAGTTACGCGACTAGCGGGAACGAGCAGTACTTC.

The chain employs TRBV5-4 and TRBJ1-3, with 7 nucleotides matching TRBD1. The CDR3 loop spans 14 amino acids. From germline, CDR1 is SGHNT and CDR2 YYREEE (reference sequence). Germline trimming cut 4 bases from V and 8 bases from J; bases unmatched to any gene: 9. CDR3 region: CASSHDRVWDTIYF. Here the CDR3 DNA reads TGTGCCAGCAGCCATGACAGGGTCTGGGACACCATATATTTT.

This chain uses TRBV5-1 with TRBJ1-1, with no clear D. Deletions cut 5 bases from V and 0 bases from J, with 11 bases between. Germline V CDR1 and CDR2: SGHRS, YFSETQ. The CDR3 runs 14 residues. DNA for the CDR3: TGCGCCAGCAGACTCGGGGTGATGAACACTGAAGCTTTCTTT. It codes for CASRLGVMNTEAFF.

The rearrangement uses TRBV5-1 and TRBJ1-3; 10 nucleotides line up with TRBD1. The CDR3 extends over 15 amino acids. Germline V gene lookup returns CDR1 SGHRS and CDR2 YFSETQ. The ends lost 4 bases at V and 4 bases at J; junction bases unmatched: 5. As DNA, the CDR3 is TGCGCCAGCAGCCGGGGGACAGGGGAAGGAAACACCATATATTTT. The encoded protein is CASSRGTGEGNTIYF.

The V and J genes are TRBV7-8 and TRBJ2-5, with 13 nucleotides matching TRBD2. This CDR3 is built from 15 residues. Germline V gives CDR1 SGHVS, CDR2 FQNEAQ. Trimming removed 5 bases from V and 6 bases from J; junction bases left unmatched: 6. The CDR3 spells CASSRTSGSVKTQYF. The CDR3 DNA is TGTGCCAGCAGCCGGACTAGCGGGAGTGTCAAGACCCAGTACTTC.

The chain is built from TRBV4-2 and TRBJ2-6; D is perhaps TRBD2 (5 bases). Per germline, CDR1 LGHNA and CDR2 YNFKEQ. The ends were cut back, 3 bases at V and 1 base at J, with 16 bases in the middle. The CDR3 is 18 amino acids. Here the CDR3 reads CASSQAPGSNSGANVLTF. CDR3 nucleotides: TGTGCCAGCAGCCAGGCCCCGGGATCAAATTCTGGGGCCAACGTCCTGACTTTC.

The CDR3 nucleotides are TGTGCCAGCTCACAAACGGAGGGCTCTGGGGCCAACGTCCTGACTTTC. Amino acids: CASSQTEGSGANVLTF. The genes are TRBV18 and TRBJ2-6; D may be TRBD2 (6 bases). Trimming removed 4 bases at V and 0 bases at J, with 10 bases between. This CDR3 has 16 residues. The germline gives CDR1 KGHSH, CDR2 LQKENI.

CDR3 bases: TGTGCCAGCAGCCCCCAACTGTTTGGGCAGTCCTACGAGCAGTACTTC. It codes for CASSPQLFGQSYEQYF. The chain uses TRBV7-2 and TRBJ2-7; no reliable D call. Trimming stripped 5 bases from V and 1 base from J, with 18 bases between. CDR3 length: 16 residues. Germline values: CDR1 SGHTA, CDR2 FQGNSA. The whole variable domain, filled in from reference TRBV7-2 and TRBJ2-7, reads GAGVSQSPSNKVTEKGKDVELRCDPISGHTALYWYRQSLGQGLEFLIYFQGNSAPDKSGLPSDRFSAERTGGSVSTLTIQRTQQEDSAVYLCASSPQLFGQSYEQYFGPGTRLTVT.

This chain uses TRBV19 with TRBJ1-3; D possibly corresponds to TRBD1 (5 bases). Germline CDR1 and CDR2: LNHDA and SQIVND (reference sequence). CDR3 length: 15 residues. Trimming shortened V by 2 bases and J by 2 bases, and 10 bases separated the two germline ends. The CDR3 reads CASSIFDRAGNTIYF. The CDR3 nucleotides are TGTGCCAGTAGTATATTCGACAGAGCTGGAAACACCATATATTTT.

The chain links TRBV28 to TRBJ2-2; 10 nucleotides agree with TRBD2. V lost 3 bases to trimming and J lost 5 bases; unmatched junction nucleotides: 6. This CDR3 is built from 16 residues. CDR1 and CDR2 from the germline V gene are MDHEN and SYDVKM. The CDR3 DNA is TGTGCCAGCAGTTTCCCTAGCGGGAGAGGAACCGGGGAGCTGTTTTTT. Translating it yields CASSFPSGRGTGELFF.

The J gene is TRBJ1-5, the V gene TRBV20-1; D is possibly TRBD1 (6 bases). CDR3 length: 16 residues. CDR1 DFQATT and CDR2 SNEGSKA come from the germline V gene (reference sequence). The V end was cut by 3 bases, the J end by 2 bases, with 17 bases between. DNA of the CDR3: TGCAGTGCTAGTACCTACGGGGAGGGGGGCAATCAGCCCCAGCATTTT. This codes for CSASTYGEGGNQPQHF.

The genes are TRBV28 and TRBJ1-6; TRBD1 matches at 8 bases. Germline assignment: CDR1 MDHEN and CDR2 SYDVKM. V gave up 4 bases and J gave up 0 bases; unmatched junction bases: 11. This CDR3 comprises 19 residues. The CDR3 nucleotides are TGTGCCAGCAGTTCACCTGGACAGGGATTGAGCTCCTATAATTCACCCCTCCACTTT. It is translated as CASSSPGQGLSSYNSPLHF.

This rearrangement joins TRBV4-1 to TRBJ2-7, with D perhaps matching TRBD1 (5 bases). The CDR3 length is 15 residues. Deletions cut 4 bases from V and 4 bases from J, with 17 bases between. Per the germline V gene, CDR1 is MGHRA and CDR2 is YSYEKL. CDR3 in amino acids: CASSRGQTLIYEQYF. CDR3 in DNA: TGCGCCAGCAGCCGGGGCCAGACGTTAATATACGAGCAGTACTTC.

The V call is TRBV2, the J call TRBJ2-3; 10 bases are a match to TRBD2. The germline V gene encodes CDR1 SNHLY and CDR2 FYNNEI. The CDR3 loop spans 16 amino acids. The ends lost 3 bases at V and 6 bases at J; junction bases unmatched: 9. CDR3 nucleotide sequence: TGTGCCAGCAGTGATTTGAAGCGGGAGGGCGGCGATACGCAGTATTTT. Amino acids: CASSDLKREGGDTQYF.

V gene TRBV6-6 combines with J gene TRBJ1-1, with D unclear. Germline CDR1 reads MNHNY; CDR2 reads SVGAGI (reference sequence). V gave up 0 bases and J gave up 0 bases, with 8 bases separating them. The CDR3 has 15 residues. The CDR3 loop is CASSYSGRMNTEAFF. In nucleotides, the CDR3 is TGTGCCAGCAGTTACTCGGGCAGGATGAACACTGAAGCTTTCTTT.